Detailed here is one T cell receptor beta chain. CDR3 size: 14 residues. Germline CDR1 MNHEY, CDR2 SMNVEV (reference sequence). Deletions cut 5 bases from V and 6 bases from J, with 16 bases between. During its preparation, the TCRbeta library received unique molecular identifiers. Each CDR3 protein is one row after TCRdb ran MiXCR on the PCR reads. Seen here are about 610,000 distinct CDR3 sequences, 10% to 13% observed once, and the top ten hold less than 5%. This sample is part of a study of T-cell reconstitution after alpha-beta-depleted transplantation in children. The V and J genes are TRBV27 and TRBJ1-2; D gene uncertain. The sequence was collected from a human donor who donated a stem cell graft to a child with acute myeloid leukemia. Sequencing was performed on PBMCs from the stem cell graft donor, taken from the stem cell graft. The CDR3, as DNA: TGTGCCAGCAGTCGAGTTTCTGCGGCTCATGGCTACACCTTC. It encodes CASSRVSAAHGYTF.